A selection of T cell receptor beta chains follows, all from one sample in a study of OX40 agonist ivuxolimab in advanced cancers. TCRdb's table, derived via immunoSEQ multiplex PCR, lists solely in-frame clones and lacks some. Of 100,000 or so clones in the sample, about nine tenths were seen once. Sequences were derived from CD4+ or CD8+ T cells sorted from blood, sampled in a trial of the OX40 agonist ivuxolimab. The receptors were gathered from an adult with an advanced solid tumor such as melanoma, head and neck, liver or kidney cancer. Both conserved end residues are part of each CDR3. A D gene is named only where the DNA matches it firmly. Only part of the rows carry a size: once, few, many, or a class if the clone is expanded.

CDR3aa: CASSLMALANTGELFF; CDR3nt: TGTGCCAGCAGCTTAATGGCCCTAGCGAACACCGGGGAGCTGTTTTTT; abundance: .; d_gene: .; len: 16; j_gene: TRBJ2-2; v_gene: TRBV7-6
CDR3aa: CAISLTGADGYTF; CDR3nt: TGTGCCATCAGCCTTACGGGGGCCGATGGCTACACCTTC; abundance: few; d_gene: .; len: 13; j_gene: TRBJ1-2; v_gene: TRBV10-3
CDR3aa: CASSQGLGASTDTQYF; CDR3nt: TGCGCCAGCAGCCAAGGGCTCGGGGCTAGCACAGATACGCAGTATTTT; abundance: .; d_gene: .; len: 16; j_gene: TRBJ2-3; v_gene: TRBV4-3
CDR3aa: CASSQGPYNEQFF; CDR3nt: TGTGCCAGCAGCCAAGGGCCCTACAATGAGCAGTTCTTC; abundance: once; d_gene: .; len: 13; j_gene: TRBJ2-1; v_gene: TRBV14
CDR3aa: CATGKRLAGVNEQYF; CDR3nt: TGTGCCACCGGGAAGAGACTAGCGGGAGTTAACGAGCAGTACTTC; abundance: .; d_gene: TRBD2; len: 15; j_gene: TRBJ2-7; v_gene: TRBV7-8
CDR3aa: CASSVGQQETQYF; CDR3nt: TGCGCCAGCAGTGTCGGGCAGCAAGAGACCCAGTACTTC; abundance: .; d_gene: .; len: 13; j_gene: TRBJ2-5; v_gene: TRBV10-1
CDR3aa: CASSSGRYSGANVLTF; CDR3nt: TGTGCCAGCAGCTCGGGACGTTACTCCGGGGCCAACGTCCTGACTTTC; abundance: .; d_gene: .; len: 16; j_gene: TRBJ2-6; v_gene: TRBV7-2
CDR3aa: CASSFPTGTGTQPQHF; CDR3nt: TGTGCCAGCAGCTTCCCAACCGGGACAGGGACCCAGCCCCAGCATTTT; abundance: .; d_gene: TRBD1; len: 16; j_gene: TRBJ1-5; v_gene: TRBV7-2
CDR3aa: CASSPRVGFEIYEQYF; CDR3nt: TGTGCCAGCAGCCCCCGAGTAGGGTTCGAGATCTACGAGCAGTACTTC; abundance: .; d_gene: .; len: 16; j_gene: TRBJ2-7; v_gene: TRBV13
CDR3aa: CASSPTTTYNEQFF; CDR3nt: TGTGCCAGCTCACCTACGACAACTTACAATGAGCAGTTCTTC; abundance: .; d_gene: .; len: 14; j_gene: TRBJ2-1; v_gene: TRBV18
CDR3aa: CASSPGNGNEKLFF; CDR3nt: TGCGCCAGCAGCCCGGGGAACGGTAATGAAAAACTGTTTTTT; abundance: .; d_gene: .; len: 14; j_gene: TRBJ1-4; v_gene: TRBV5-1
CDR3aa: CASSLPRQVSNQPQHF; CDR3nt: TGTGCCAGCAGTTTACCAAGACAGGTGAGCAATCAGCCCCAGCATTTT; abundance: .; d_gene: .; len: 16; j_gene: TRBJ1-5; v_gene: TRBV28
CDR3aa: CASTGSWVINEQFF; CDR3nt: TGTGCCTCGACGGGGTCTTGGGTTATCAATGAGCAGTTCTTC; abundance: .; d_gene: .; len: 14; j_gene: TRBJ2-1; v_gene: TRBV6-5
CDR3aa: CASSLGWTSPYNEQFF; CDR3nt: TGCGCCAGCAGCCTGGGATGGACAAGTCCCTACAATGAGCAGTTCTTC; abundance: few; d_gene: .; len: 16; j_gene: TRBJ2-1; v_gene: TRBV5-1
CDR3aa: CASSSGTSGGYNEQFF; CDR3nt: TGTGCCAGCAGCTCCGGGACTAGCGGGGGATACAATGAGCAGTTCTTC; abundance: .; d_gene: TRBD2; len: 16; j_gene: TRBJ2-1; v_gene: TRBV11-2
CDR3aa: CASSRLSSGGYNEQFF; CDR3nt: TGTGCCAGCAGTCGGCTTTCTAGCGGAGGTTACAATGAGCAGTTCTTC; abundance: once; d_gene: TRBD2; len: 16; j_gene: TRBJ2-1; v_gene: TRBV28
CDR3aa: CASSLLGTDTQYF; CDR3nt: TGTGCCAGCAGTTTATTAGGCACAGATACGCAGTATTTT; abundance: .; d_gene: .; len: 13; j_gene: TRBJ2-3; v_gene: TRBV27
CDR3aa: CASSLTQGVSGNTIYF; CDR3nt: TGTGCCAGCAGTTTAACACAGGGAGTCTCTGGAAACACCATATATTTT; abundance: .; d_gene: .; len: 16; j_gene: TRBJ1-3; v_gene: TRBV28
CDR3aa: CASSVGQGVTQHF; CDR3nt: TGTGCCAGCAGCGTGGGACAGGGGGTGACCCAGCATTTT; abundance: few; d_gene: TRBD1; len: 13; j_gene: TRBJ1-5; v_gene: TRBV11-2
CDR3aa: CASSYRVQETQYF; CDR3nt: TGTGCCAGCAGTTACAGGGTACAAGAGACCCAGTACTTC; abundance: .; d_gene: .; len: 13; j_gene: TRBJ2-5; v_gene: TRBV7-2
CDR3aa: CSAGLRSETQYF; CDR3nt: TGCAGCGCCGGGTTGAGGTCGGAGACCCAGTACTTC; abundance: .; d_gene: .; len: 12; j_gene: TRBJ2-5; v_gene: TRBV29-1
CDR3aa: CASSFQGFAGELFF; CDR3nt: TGTGCCAGCAGCTTCCAGGGGTTCGCCGGGGAGCTGTTTTTT; abundance: .; d_gene: .; len: 14; j_gene: TRBJ2-2; v_gene: TRBV7-9
CDR3aa: CASSQGLAGGGGHYNEQFF; CDR3nt: TGCGCCAGCAGCCAAGGACTAGCGGGAGGTGGGGGGCACTACAATGAGCAGTTCTTC; abundance: .; d_gene: TRBD2; len: 19; j_gene: TRBJ2-1; v_gene: TRBV4-1
CDR3aa: CASSHGTSGPDEQYF; CDR3nt: TGTGCCAGCAGCCACGGGACTAGCGGGCCCGACGAGCAGTACTTC; abundance: .; d_gene: TRBD2; len: 15; j_gene: TRBJ2-7; v_gene: TRBV7-8
CDR3aa: CASSGDRGRYEQYF; CDR3nt: TGTGCCAGCTCAGGGGACAGGGGGCGGTACGAGCAGTACTTC; abundance: once; d_gene: TRBD1; len: 14; j_gene: TRBJ2-7; v_gene: TRBV18
CDR3aa: CASSNGQGRSYEQYF; CDR3nt: TGCGCCAGCAGCAACGGACAGGGAAGGTCCTACGAGCAGTACTTC; abundance: .; d_gene: TRBD1; len: 15; j_gene: TRBJ2-7; v_gene: TRBV5-1
CDR3aa: CASSLEGTSASSYNEQFF; CDR3nt: TGTGCCAGCAGCTTGGAAGGGACTAGCGCGTCTTCCTACAATGAGCAGTTCTTC; abundance: few; d_gene: TRBD2; len: 18; j_gene: TRBJ2-1; v_gene: TRBV5-8
CDR3aa: CSVGGTGETQYF; CDR3nt: TGCAGCGTTGGGGGGACAGGGGAGACCCAGTACTTC; abundance: .; d_gene: TRBD1; len: 12; j_gene: TRBJ2-5; v_gene: TRBV29-1